This TCR beta chain was identified in a study of cytomegalovirus exposure and HLA in healthy donors. Study-wide results and caveats: Reportedly, diagnosis of cytomegalovirus status by the classifier showed high specificity and sensitivity. According to an earlier analysis, most TCR beta V segments yielded productive rearrangements about 87% or about 30% of the time. Follow-up analysis later connected one missense variant in DCLRE1C with trimming of TCR beta V- and J-genes.

This CDR3 has 13 amino acids. J lost 6 bases, V lost 7 bases, and 7 bases had no gene match. Per the germline V gene, CDR1 is SQVTM and CDR2 is ANQGSEA. The PCR was carried out with 60 Vbeta primers and 13 Jbeta primers. Only in-frame clones appear in the TCRdb table, and some are missing; sequencing was by immunoSEQ multiplex PCR. The data contain about 130,000 clones, under 85% of them seen just once; the ten biggest clones take up almost 6%. All the people who gave samples were healthy bone marrow donors. As to this clone: No antigen is known for it.

The sequenced material came from PBMCs. The chain employs TRBV29-1 and TRBJ1-2; 11 bases align to TRBD1. The receptor's source is a woman between 50 and 59 years old in good health and CMV-seropositive. The CDR3 is CSGTGTGGDGYTF. The CDR3 DNA reads TGCAGCGGCACCGGGACAGGGGGTGATGGCTACACCTTC.